The 29 T cell receptor beta chains below were found in one sample sequenced in a study of blood T cells in healthy people across ages. Using a J-beta primer mix together with a sample-barcoded 5' primer, a second PCR was run for roughly 7 to 12 cycles. A single record per CDR3 protein comes from TCRdb applying MiXCR to the 5' RACE reads. The repertoire holds around 870,000 distinct CDR3 sequences, 25% to 35% seen once, with roughly 17% in the top ten. The sample was blood. These receptors were obtained from a woman older than 75 in good health.

A few counts support this clonotype. The chain's CDR3 is CASSPAPPDSPLHF. Written as DNA, the CDR3 is TGTGCCAGCAGCCCCGCCCCCCCTGATTCACCCCTCCACTTT. The J gene is TRBJ1-6, the V gene TRBV7-2; D is ambiguous. Trimming took off 5 bases at V and 8 bases at J, with 13 bases between the two ends. Germline lookup yields CDR1 SGHTA and CDR2 FQGNSA. The CDR3 is made up of 14 amino acids.

This clonotype came up many times. The chain recombines TRBV20-1 with TRBJ2-4, with 8 bases matching TRBD2. The CDR3 extends over 16 amino acids. V trimming: 1 base; J trimming: 7 bases; junction bases outside the gene matches: 12. The germline V gene encodes CDR1 DFQATT and CDR2 SNEGSKA (reference sequence). DNA for the CDR3: TGCAGTGCTAGAGCCGCTAGCGGGTACGGGGGGAACATTCAGTACTTC. Its protein is CSARAASGYGGNIQYF.

This clonotype has at least ten counts. The gene calls are TRBV4-3 and TRBJ2-1; D gene ambiguous. This CDR3 has 14 amino acids. Germline values: CDR1 LGHNA, CDR2 YSLEER. Trimming pared 4 bases from V and 3 bases from J, leaving 10 bases between. The CDR3 bases are TGCGCCAGCAGCCCTCGCGCAGGCTACAATGAGCAGTTCTTC. Encoded protein: CASSPRAGYNEQFF.

As to this clonotype: Just one base apart from a much larger clone, this may be a read error. V and J are TRBV14 and TRBJ2-1; D ambiguous. The V gene's germline CDR1 is SGHDN and CDR2 FVKESK. The CDR3 is made up of 13 amino acids. CDR3 DNA: TGTGCCAGCAGCCCAAACCTGAGTGGTGAGCAGTTATTC. Protein sequence: CASSPNLSGEQLF.

This clonotype has a handful of counts. The gene calls are TRBV7-2 and TRBJ2-7; D call uncertain. Germline assignment: CDR1 SGHTA and CDR2 FQGNSA. V dropped 3 bases and J dropped 0 bases, with 6 bases sitting between them. This CDR3 contains 13 residues. CDR3: CASSFSTSYEQYF. CDR3 bases: TGTGCCAGCAGCTTTAGCACCTCCTACGAGCAGTACTTC.

This clonotype appeared a single time. The chain couples TRBV20-1 to TRBJ2-1; tentatively, D is TRBD1 or TRBD2 (5 bases each). This CDR3 is 13 amino acids long. In germline, CDR1 is DFQATT, CDR2 SNEGSKA (reference sequence). Trimming took 4 bases from V and 4 from J, leaving 11 bases between them. CDR3: CSAIQGPYNEQFF. The CDR3, as DNA: TGCAGTGCTATCCAGGGACCATACAATGAGCAGTTCTTC.

As DNA, the CDR3 is TGTGCCAGCAGCCACAAACCTAGCGGCCCAGGGACCCAGTACTTC. It translates to CASSHKPSGPGTQYF. The chain combines TRBV3-1 with TRBJ2-5; 7 bases match TRBD2. The CDR3 is 15 amino acids. CDR1 and CDR2 (germline): LGHDT, YNNKEL (reference sequence). The trim removed 3 bases at V and 7 bases at J, leaving 11 bases unmatched.

This clonotype was seen many times. The chain couples TRBV7-9 to TRBJ2-5, with TRBD2 matching over 14 bases. This CDR3 is 15 amino acids long. After removal of 5 bases from V and 5 bases from J, the junction contained 4 bases not matched to a gene. Germline CDR1 SEHNR, CDR2 FQNEAQ (reference sequence). The CDR3: CASSIGTSGGETQYF. The CDR3 nucleotides are TGTGCCAGCAGCATCGGGACTAGCGGGGGTGAGACCCAGTACTTC.

At least ten counts were recorded for this clonotype. This chain links TRBV7-2 with TRBJ2-5; 9 bases line up with TRBD1. J lost 4 bases, V lost 2 bases, and 8 bases had no gene match. The CDR3 is 16 amino acids. CDR1 is SGHTA, CDR2 FQGNSA, per germline. In DNA form, the CDR3 reads TGTGCCAGCAGCTTAAGATGGGACAGGGTGACAGAGACCCAGTACTTC. Its translation: CASSLRWDRVTETQYF.

On this clonotype: A read error may account for a junction end that differs from germline. The chain links TRBV20-1 to TRBJ2-1, with 8 positions matching TRBD1. Germline CDR1 DFQATT, CDR2 SNEGSKA (reference sequence). This CDR3 is built from 15 residues. The CDR3, as DNA: TGCAGTGCTAGATCAGGGACAGGCTCCTACAATGAGCTGTTCTTC. Residues: CSARSGTGSYNELFF.

Details on this clonotype: This sequence may be a read error, since a much larger clone differs from it by one base. This rearrangement joins TRBV20-1 to TRBJ2-1; D gene unclear. CDR1 is DFQATT, CDR2 SNEGSKA, per germline (reference sequence). Trimming took off 2 bases at V and 12 bases at J, with 14 bases between the two ends. CDR3 size: 12 residues. This chain's CDR3 is CSARTHAERQFF. CDR3 nucleotides: TGCAGTGCTAGAACTCACGCCGAACGGCAGTTCTTC.

The gene calls are TRBV13 and TRBJ2-7; weak D call: TRBD2 (5 bases). The V and J ends lost 1 base and 3 bases respectively, with 13 bases between them. Germline V gene sequence: CDR1 PRHDT, CDR2 FYEKMQ (reference sequence). The CDR3 is 15 residues long. The CDR3 DNA sequence: TGTGCCAGCAGCTTAGCGACGGGAAGATTCTACGAGCAGTACTTC. It yields the protein CASSLATGRFYEQYF.

The chain uses TRBV6-1 and TRBJ2-3, with a possible D match to TRBD2 (6 bases). The germline gives CDR1 MNHNS, CDR2 SASEGT. Deletions cut 8 bases from V and 4 bases from J, with 22 bases between. The CDR3 runs 16 residues. The CDR3 DNA is TGTGCCAGCTCTGAGTGGGGCCCCCCGGGGGCAGATACGCAGTATTTT. Its translation is CASSEWGPPGADTQYF.

Note on this clonotype: The junction and the germline gene differ at one end; a read error may be behind it. The chain joins TRBV19 to TRBJ2-3, with 8 bases matching TRBD1. The CDR3 loop spans 14 amino acids. CDR1 is LNHDA, CDR2 SQIVND, per germline (reference sequence). The CDR3 reads CASRQGAATDTRYF. In DNA, the CDR3 is TGTGCCAGTAGGCAGGGGGCTGCCACAGATACGCGGTATTTT.

Concerning this clonotype itself: A much more abundant neighbour one base away suggests this may be a read error. This rearrangement joins TRBV7-2 to TRBJ1-2; D is uncertain. CDR1 and CDR2 from the germline V gene are SGHTA and FQGNSA. The CDR3 totals 11 residues. The CDR3 bases are TGTGTCAGCAGCTTATATAATGGCTACACCTTC. This sequence encodes CVSSLYNGYTF.

In nucleotides, the CDR3 is TGTGCCAGCAGCTCCCGTAGTGGGGACAGGGGTCCCAATGAGCAGTTCTTC. Translating gives CASSSRSGDRGPNEQFF. The chain recombines TRBV7-2 with TRBJ2-1; 10 bases agree with TRBD1. The V gene's germline CDR1 is SGHTA and CDR2 FQGNSA. The CDR3 length is 17 residues. With 4 bases clipped from V and 6 bases from J, the junction kept 12 bases outside the gene matches.

The V and J genes are TRBV28 and TRBJ1-2; no definite D call. Trimming took off 3 bases at V and 7 bases at J, with 15 bases between the two ends. The CDR3 is 14 residues long. Looked up from germline, CDR1 is MDHEN and CDR2 is SYDVKM. DNA for the CDR3: TGTGCCAGCAGTTTGGGCGTGACTGAGCCTGGCTACACCTTC. The encoded protein is CASSLGVTEPGYTF.

This clonotype was found many times. This chain uses TRBV7-7 with TRBJ2-5; TRBD1 aligns across 12 bases. The V and J ends lost 5 bases and 4 bases, in that order; junction bases with no gene match: 5. Germline V gene lookup returns CDR1 SSHAT and CDR2 FNYEAQ (reference sequence). The CDR3 is 15 residues long. The CDR3 DNA follows: TGTGCCAGCAGCCGGGACAGGGGGCAAGGAGAGACCCAGTACTTC. Protein: CASSRDRGQGETQYF.

In regard to this clonotype: Just one base apart from a much larger clone, this may be a read error. CDR3 protein: CASSLKARYNEQYF. The CDR3 region has the DNA TGCGCCAGCAGCTTGAAGGCTCGGTACAATGAGCAGTACTTC. The chain employs TRBV5-1 and TRBJ2-1; D remains unclear. The DNA end favors TRBJ2-7, so the J call may be wrong. Germline CDR1 and CDR2: SGHRS and YFSETQ. The CDR3 runs to 14 residues.

This clonotype was found many times. This sequence joins TRBV2 and TRBJ1-2; 10 bases match TRBD1. The V and J ends lost 11 bases and 7 bases, in that order; junction bases with no gene match: 10. The CDR3 is 13 amino acids. From germline, CDR1 is SNHLY and CDR2 FYNNEI. This CDR3 reads CAVRDRGSSGYTF. Written as DNA, the CDR3 is TGTGCCGTCCGGGACAGGGGCTCAAGTGGCTACACCTTC. Variable domain in full (rest from reference TRBV2 and TRBJ1-2): EPEVTQTPSHQVTQMGQEVILRCVPISNHLYFYWYRQILGQKVEFLVSFYNNEISEKSEIFDDQFSVERPDGSNFTLKIRSTKLEDSAMYFCAVRDRGSSGYTFGSGTRLTVV.

On this clonotype itself: A much larger clone lies a single base off, so this may be a read error. The chain recombines TRBV7-2 with TRBJ2-7; perhaps TRBD1 as D (6 bases). V was pared by 1 base and J by 11 bases, with 12 bases between. There are 12 residues in the CDR3. CDR1 is SGHTA and CDR2 is FQGNSA in the germline V gene. The CDR3 nucleotides are TGTGCCAGCAGCTTAGAACGCTCAGGGGAGTACTTC. Protein product: CASSLERSGEYF.

This clonotype was counted ten times or more. The chain uses TRBV12-3 or TRBV12-4 and TRBJ2-5, with D perhaps matching TRBD2 (5 bases). The CDR3 runs to 15 residues. Trimming shortened V by 3 bases and J by 0 bases, and 11 bases separated the two germline ends. The CDR3 DNA sequence: TGTGCCAGCAGTTTTCGCCCGGGGTACCAAGAGACCCAGTACTTC. Amino acid sequence: CASSFRPGYQETQYF.

The sample holds many counts of this clonotype. V is TRBV20-1 and J is TRBJ2-1; D is possibly TRBD2 (7 bases). From germline, CDR1 is DFQATT and CDR2 SNEGSKA (reference sequence). V was cut by 5 bases and J by 2 bases, with 19 bases left in between. This CDR3 region has 16 residues. The CDR3 region has the DNA TGCAGTGCTGGGGGTGGGGGGGCAGATACCTACAATGAGCAGTTCTTC. Translation gives CSAGGGGADTYNEQFF.

Many counts were recorded for this clonotype. The CDR3 reads CAITSDRGPSYEQYF. For the CDR3, the DNA is TGTGCCATCACCTCGGACAGGGGGCCCTCCTACGAGCAGTACTTC. The rearrangement links TRBV10-3 to TRBJ2-7; TRBD1 matches 11 bases. Germline values: CDR1 ENHRY, CDR2 SYGVKD. The CDR3 is 15 amino acids. J gave up 0 bases and V 7 bases, and 5 bases lay outside the gene matches.

The gene calls are TRBV28 and TRBJ1-2; no definite D call. V shed 2 bases and J shed 4 bases, with 8 bases lying between them. Germline V CDR1 and CDR2: MDHEN, SYDVKM. This CDR3 contains 13 residues. CDR3 in DNA: TGTGCCAGCAGTTTACCTCAGACCTATGGCTACACCTTC. It specifies CASSLPQTYGYTF.

The sample holds many counts of this clonotype. The chain joins TRBV7-8 to TRBJ1-4, with 7 nucleotides matching TRBD1. Germline assignment: CDR1 SGHVS and CDR2 FQNEAQ. Losses at the gene ends were 5 bases for V and 8 bases for J; bases not matched to a gene: 8. CDR3 length: 14 residues. CDR3 in amino acids: CASSRGGSGEKLFF. In nucleotides, the CDR3 is TGTGCCAGCAGCCGAGGGGGCTCAGGGGAAAAACTGTTTTTT.

The chain employs TRBV20-1 and TRBJ2-7, with D tentatively TRBD2 (5 bases). The germline V gene encodes CDR1 DFQATT and CDR2 SNEGSKA (reference sequence). This CDR3 contains 15 residues. Trimming left V 0 bases short and J 2 bases short, with 14 bases between. CDR3 DNA: TGCAGTGCTAGAGATCAAGGAGGATTGGCCTACGAGCAGTACTTC. Translated: CSARDQGGLAYEQYF.

This chain connects TRBV6-2 or TRBV6-3 to TRBJ1-2; D not certain. Per germline, CDR1 MNHEY and CDR2 SVGEGT. Trimming removed 2 bases from V and 7 bases from J, with 8 bases in between. The CDR3 has 12 residues. The CDR3 here is CASSYTSSGYTF. CDR3 coding DNA: TGTGCCAGCAGTTACACTTCTAGTGGCTACACCTTC.

This clonotype was counted ten times or more. The V and J genes are TRBV12-3 or TRBV12-4 and TRBJ2-1; 8 bases map to TRBD2. This CDR3 has 14 residues. With 5 bases clipped from V and 4 bases from J, the junction kept 4 bases outside the gene matches. CDR3 region: CASSRSGGYNEQFF. CDR3 nucleotides: TGTGCCAGCAGTCGGAGCGGGGGTTACAATGAGCAGTTCTTC.